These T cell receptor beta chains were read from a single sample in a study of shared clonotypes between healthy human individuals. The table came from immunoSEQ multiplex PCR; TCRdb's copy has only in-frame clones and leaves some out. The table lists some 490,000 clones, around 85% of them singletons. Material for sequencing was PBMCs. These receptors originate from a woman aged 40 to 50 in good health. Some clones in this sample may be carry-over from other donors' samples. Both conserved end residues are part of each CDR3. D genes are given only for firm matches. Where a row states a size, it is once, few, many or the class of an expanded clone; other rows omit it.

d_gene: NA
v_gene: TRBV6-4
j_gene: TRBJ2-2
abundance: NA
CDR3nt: TGTGCCAACCCGGCCGCCGGGGAGCTGTTTTTT
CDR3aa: CANPAAGELFF

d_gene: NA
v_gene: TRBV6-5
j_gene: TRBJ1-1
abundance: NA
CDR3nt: TGTGCCAGCAGACCCCTAGACAGAAACACTGAAGCTTTCTTT
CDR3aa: CASRPLDRNTEAFF

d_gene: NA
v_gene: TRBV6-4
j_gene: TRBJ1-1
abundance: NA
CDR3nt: TGTGCCAGCAGTGACGAGATGAACGGTGAAGCTTTCTTT
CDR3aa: CASSDEMNGEAFF

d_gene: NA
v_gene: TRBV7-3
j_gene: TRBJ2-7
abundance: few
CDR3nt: TGTGCCAGCACAGTAAGGGTGCGGAACGAGCAGTACTTC
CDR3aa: CASTVRVRNEQYF

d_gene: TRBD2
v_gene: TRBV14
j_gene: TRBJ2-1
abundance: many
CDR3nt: TGTGCCAGCAGCCAAGAGGCGGGAGGGTGGTACAATGAGCAGTTCTTC
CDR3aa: CASSQEAGGWYNEQFF

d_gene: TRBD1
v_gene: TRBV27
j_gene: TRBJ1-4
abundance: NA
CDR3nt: TGTGCCAGCAGTAAAATGGGACAGGGTAATGAAAAACTGTTTTTT
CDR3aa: CASSKMGQGNEKLFF

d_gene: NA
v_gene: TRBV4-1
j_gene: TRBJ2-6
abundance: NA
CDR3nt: TGCGCCAGCAGCCAAGTGGGGCGTGCTGGGGCCAACGTCCTGACTTTC
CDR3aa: CASSQVGRAGANVLTF

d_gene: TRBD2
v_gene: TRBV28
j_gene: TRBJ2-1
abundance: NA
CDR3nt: TGTGCCAGCAGTCCCCCTAGCGGGGCGTTCAGTGAGCAGTTCTTC
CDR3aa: CASSPPSGAFSEQFF

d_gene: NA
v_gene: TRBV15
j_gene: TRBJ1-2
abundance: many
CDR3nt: TGTGCCACCAGCGGGGGATTGGGACGAATTGGGGGCTACACCTTC
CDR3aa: CATSGGLGRIGGYTF

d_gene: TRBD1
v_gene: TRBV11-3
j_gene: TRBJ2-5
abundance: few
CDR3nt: TGTGCCAGCAGCTTTGGGACAGGGGCTCGAGAGACCCAGTACTTC
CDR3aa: CASSFGTGARETQYF

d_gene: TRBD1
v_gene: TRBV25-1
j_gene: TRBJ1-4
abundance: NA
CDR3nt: TGTGCCAGCAGTGAACCCAGGGGGCCAGGTGAAAAACTGTTTTTT
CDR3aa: CASSEPRGPGEKLFF

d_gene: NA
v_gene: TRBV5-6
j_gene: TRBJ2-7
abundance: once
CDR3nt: TGTGCCAGCAGCTTGGGCCACGGGAGCGCCTACGAGCAGTACTTC
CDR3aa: CASSLGHGSAYEQYF

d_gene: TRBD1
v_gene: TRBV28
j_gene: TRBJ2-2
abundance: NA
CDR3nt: TGTGCCAGCAGGGACAGGGGGGGCACTCACACCGGGGAGCTGTTTTTT
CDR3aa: CASRDRGGTHTGELFF

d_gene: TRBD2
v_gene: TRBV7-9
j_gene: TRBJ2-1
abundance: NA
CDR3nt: TGTGCCAGCAGCTTGGGGACGACTAGCGGGAGTGTGAATGAGCAGTTCTTC
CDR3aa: CASSLGTTSGSVNEQFF

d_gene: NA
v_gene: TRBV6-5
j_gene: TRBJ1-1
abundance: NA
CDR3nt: TGTGCCAGCAGTTACTCGAGAGCCCGGACTGAAGCTTTCTTT
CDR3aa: CASSYSRARTEAFF

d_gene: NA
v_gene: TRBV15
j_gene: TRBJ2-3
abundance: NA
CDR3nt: TGTGCCACCAGCAGAGCCGGGGGCACAGATACGCAGTATTTT
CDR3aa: CATSRAGGTDTQYF

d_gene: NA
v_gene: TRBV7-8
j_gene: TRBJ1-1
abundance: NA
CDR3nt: TGTGCCAGCAGCCTCCGTCAGGGCCTTGAAGCTTTCTTT
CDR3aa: CASSLRQGLEAFF